This TCR beta chain comes out of a study of shared clonotypes between healthy human individuals. Study observations and caveats: The generation probabilities recorded for non-shared clonotypes fell below those of clonotypes shared by all four donors. Among a handful of donors, roughly 5% of naive CD4 clonotypes were found in common.

As to this clone: Its cognate antigen is unknown.

The deep-level immunoSEQ assay was used. The data were produced by immunoSEQ multiplex PCR, yet TCRdb's version contains in-frame clones alone and is incomplete. The sample yields 2 million to 2.5 million clones, 95% seen once. The V gene's germline CDR1 is SGHAT and CDR2 FQNNGV. V gave up 2 bases and J gave up 0 bases, with 2 bases separating them. CDR3 length equals 14 residues. This chain connects TRBV11-2 to TRBJ2-6; D not certain. The specimen was naive CD4+ T cells sorted from blood. The sample's subset: CD45RA+ positively selected. The receptor comes from a man aged 18 to 29 in good health. CDR3: CASSLTSGANVLTF. The CDR3 DNA is TGTGCCAGCAGCTTAACCTCTGGGGCCAACGTCCTGACTTTC.